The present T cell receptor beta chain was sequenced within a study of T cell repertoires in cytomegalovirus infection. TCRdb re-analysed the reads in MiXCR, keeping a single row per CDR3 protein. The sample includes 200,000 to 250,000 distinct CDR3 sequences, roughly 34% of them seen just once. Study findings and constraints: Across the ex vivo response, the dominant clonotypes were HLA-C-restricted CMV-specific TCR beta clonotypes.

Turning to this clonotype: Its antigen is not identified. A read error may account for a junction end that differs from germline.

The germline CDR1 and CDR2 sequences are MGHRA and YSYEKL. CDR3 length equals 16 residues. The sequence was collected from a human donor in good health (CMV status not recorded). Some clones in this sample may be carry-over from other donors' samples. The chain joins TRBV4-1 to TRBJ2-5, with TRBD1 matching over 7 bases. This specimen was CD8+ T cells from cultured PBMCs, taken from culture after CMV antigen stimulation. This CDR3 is CASRQRVQGEKETQYF. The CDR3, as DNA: TGCGCAAGCAGACAACGGGTCCAGGGGGAGAAAGAGACCCAGTACTTC.